Listed below are T cell receptor beta chains from one sample, sequenced in a study of cytomegalovirus exposure and HLA in healthy donors. Sequencing was performed with immunoSEQ multiplex PCR; in TCRdb, only in-frame clones are kept and a portion is missing. Of about 89,000 clones listed, under 85% are singletons. The sample was PBMCs. These receptors came from a male donor in good health and CMV-seronegative. Each CDR3 is given with its conserved first and last residue. D genes are given only for firm matches. Clone size is stated in some rows and not others, as once, few, many or a class when expanded.

d_gene	abundance	len	v_gene	j_gene	CDR3aa	CDR3nt
-	-	12	TRBV7-9	TRBJ2-7	CSSSPEGTEQYF	TGTTCCAGCAGCCCAGAGGGGACTGAGCAGTACTTC
TRBD2	-	15	TRBV28	TRBJ2-7	CASSFPAGGRDEQYF	TGTGCCAGCAGTTTCCCAGCGGGAGGTCGGGACGAGCAGTACTTC
TRBD2	-	18	TRBV11-2	TRBJ2-7	CASSRDGTSGRDPYEQYF	TGTGCCAGCAGTCGAGACGGGACTAGCGGGAGAGATCCCTACGAGCAGTACTTC
-	-	14	TRBV12-5	TRBJ1-1	CASVAGAKNTEAFF	TGTGCTAGTGTGGCAGGGGCCAAGAACACTGAAGCTTTCTTT
-	-	17	TRBV5-1	TRBJ1-2	CASSPEGAPSSPYGYTF	TGCGCCAGCAGCCCTGAAGGGGCACCCTCGTCCCCTTATGGCTACACCTTC
-	-	12	TRBV7-9	TRBJ1-1	CSSSLDGPEAFF	TGTTCCAGCAGCTTAGATGGGCCTGAAGCTTTCTTT
TRBD2	-	15	TRBV9	TRBJ2-3	CASSVSGDYTDTQYF	TGTGCCAGCAGCGTTAGCGGGGACTACACAGATACGCAGTATTTT
-	-	14	TRBV18	TRBJ2-5	CASSPRRTNEDQYF	TGTGCCAGCTCACCACGGCGTACAAATGAGGACCAGTACTTC
-	-	13	TRBV11-3	TRBJ2-1	CASSLVLGNEQFF	TGTGCCAGCAGCTTAGTACTAGGCAATGAGCAGTTCTTC
TRBD1	-	15	TRBV7-3	TRBJ1-1	CASSLRQGVITEAFF	TGTGCCAGCAGCTTAAGGCAGGGGGTGATCACTGAAGCTTTCTTT
-	-	13	TRBV2	TRBJ2-7	CASKREDTYEQYF	TGTGCCAGCAAGAGAGAGGACACCTACGAGCAGTACTTC
-	-	15	TRBV18	TRBJ1-1	CASSPPRSKNTEAFF	TGTGCCAGCTCACCACCGAGGAGTAAGAACACTGAAGCTTTCTTT
-	-	12	TRBV19	TRBJ2-7	CASSKQDYEQYF	TGTGCCAGTAGTAAACAGGACTACGAGCAGTACTTC
-	-	13	TRBV19	TRBJ2-2	CASSGGLTGELFF	TGTGCCAGTAGCGGGGGGCTAACCGGGGAGCTGTTTTTT
-	-	16	TRBV28	TRBJ1-1	CASSSPQAPGVTEAFF	TGTGCCAGCAGTTCCCCACAGGCCCCTGGGGTCACTGAAGCTTTCTTT
-	-	15	TRBV18	TRBJ1-3	CASSQMDSSGNTIYF	TGTGCCAGCTCTCAGATGGACAGCTCTGGAAACACCATATATTTT
-	-	16	TRBV28	TRBJ1-1	CASSPGTGAWGTEAFF	TGTGCCAGCAGCCCCGGTACAGGAGCCTGGGGCACTGAAGCTTTCTTT
-	-	17	TRBV2	TRBJ1-5	CASSERSVRGGNQPQHF	TGTGCCAGCAGTGAAAGGAGTGTCAGGGGCGGCAATCAGCCCCAGCATTTT
-	-	11	TRBV29-1	TRBJ1-4	CSVRRNEKLFF	TGCAGCGTCCGTAGAAATGAAAAACTGTTTTTT
-	-	14	TRBV6-1	TRBJ1-3	CASSDFRIRATIYF	TGTGCCAGCAGTGACTTCAGAATCAGGGCTACCATATATTTT
TRBD2	-	17	TRBV28	TRBJ2-3	CASSSPPSGGNTDTQYF	TGTGCCAGCAGTTCGCCCCCTAGCGGGGGGAACACAGATACGCAGTATTTT
TRBD1	once	15	TRBV10-3	TRBJ2-3	CAISRQGSVADTQYF	TGTGCCATCAGCCGACAGGGTTCAGTAGCAGATACGCAGTATTTT
-	-	12	TRBV7-2	TRBJ2-3	CASAASTDTQYF	TGTGCCAGCGCGGCTAGCACAGATACGCAGTATTTT
TRBD2	-	17	TRBV5-4	TRBJ2-1	CASSLAGGHPSYNEQFF	TGTGCCAGCAGCCTGGCGGGGGGTCACCCCTCCTACAATGAGCAGTTCTTC
TRBD2	-	17	TRBV5-1	TRBJ2-1	CASSFARSGRRNNEQFF	TGCGCCAGCAGCTTTGCCCGGAGCGGGAGGCGCAACAATGAGCAGTTCTTC
-	-	16	TRBV6-6	TRBJ2-3	CASSYIRAGITDTQYF	TGTGCCAGCAGTTACATTCGGGCGGGGATAACAGATACGCAGTATTTT
TRBD1	once	14	TRBV19	TRBJ1-5	CASSLYRGGQPQHF	TGTGCCAGTAGTTTGTACAGGGGAGGTCAGCCCCAGCATTTT
TRBD1	-	13	TRBV9	TRBJ1-4	CASSARGREKLFF	TGTGCCAGCAGCGCCAGGGGGAGGGAAAAACTGTTTTTT
TRBD2	-	17	TRBV7-9	TRBJ2-1	CASSAWTSGRPQDEQFF	TGTGCCAGCAGCGCGTGGACTAGCGGGAGGCCACAGGATGAGCAGTTCTTC
TRBD1	few	13	TRBV30	TRBJ1-5	CAWSGTGNQPQHF	TGTGCCTGGTCCGGGACAGGAAATCAGCCCCAGCATTTT
-	-	16	TRBV27	TRBJ1-5	CASSPKTGYSNQPQHF	TGTGCCAGCAGTCCTAAAACAGGGTATAGCAATCAGCCCCAGCATTTT
TRBD1	few	15	TRBV28	TRBJ2-5	CASSFIKGQKETQYF	TGTGCCAGCAGTTTTATAAAGGGACAGAAAGAGACCCAGTACTTC
-	-	14	TRBV6-5	TRBJ2-5	CASSYEGVEETQYF	TGTGCCAGCAGTTATGAAGGGGTCGAAGAGACCCAGTACTTC
-	-	14	TRBV7-2	TRBJ1-3	CASSLGSSGNTIYF	TGTGCCAGCAGCTTAGGTAGCTCTGGAAACACCATATATTTT
-	-	14	TRBV27	TRBJ2-1	CASSFSPRYNEQFF	TGTGCCAGCAGTTTCTCGCCGAGATACAATGAGCAGTTCTTC
-	-	15	TRBV11-3	TRBJ2-3	CASSLEGQGSDTQYF	TGTGCCAGCAGCTTAGAGGGCCAGGGCTCAGATACGCAGTATTTT
TRBD1	-	13	TRBV30	TRBJ2-4	CAWSGQGGNIQYF	TGTGCCTGGAGTGGACAGGGTGGAAACATTCAGTACTTC
TRBD1	-	18	TRBV5-1	TRBJ2-6	CASSLALDRASGANVLTF	TGCGCCAGCAGCTTGGCCTTGGACAGGGCTTCTGGGGCCAACGTCCTGACTTTC
-	-	14	TRBV11-2	TRBJ2-1	CASSLKSAGNEQFF	TGTGCCAGCAGCCTAAAAAGTGCGGGCAATGAGCAGTTCTTC
-	-	15	TRBV5-1	TRBJ2-3	CASSLGGASPDTQYF	TGCGCCAGCAGCTTGGGAGGAGCAAGCCCAGATACGCAGTATTTT
TRBD1	-	18	TRBV5-8	TRBJ2-6	CASSPGRGRGPGANVLTF	TGTGCCAGCAGCCCGGGCAGGGGGCGCGGTCCTGGGGCCAACGTCCTGACTTTC
TRBD2	few	16	TRBV6-4	TRBJ2-3	CASSAFAGTSTDTQYF	TGTGCCAGCAGTGCATTCGCCGGGACTAGTACTGATACGCAGTATTTT
TRBD2	-	13	TRBV30	TRBJ2-1	CAWRSGGPNEQFF	TGTGCCTGGAGAAGCGGGGGCCCAAATGAGCAGTTCTTC
-	few	19	TRBV18	TRBJ1-5	CASSPRGYRYESGGQPQHF	TGTGCCAGCTCACCACGAGGGTACAGGTATGAGTCGGGGGGTCAGCCCCAGCATTTT
TRBD2	few	13	TRBV11-2	TRBJ2-7	CASSLGLEDEQYF	TGTGCCAGCAGCTTGGGACTAGAGGACGAGCAGTACTTC
-	-	15	TRBV19	TRBJ1-1	CASSIVSGGDTEAFF	TGTGCCAGTAGTATAGTATCGGGAGGGGACACTGAAGCTTTCTTT